The 9 T cell receptor beta chains reported below all come from one sample, sequenced in a study of shared clonotypes between healthy human individuals. Data came from immunoSEQ multiplex PCR; TCRdb stores just in-frame clones and leaves some out. Here the sample spans approximately 980,000 clones, 60% to 85% being singletons. Sequenced sample: memory CD4+ T cells sorted from blood. Described subset: CD45RA-negative fraction. All receptors come from a man younger than 35 in good health.

The genes are TRBV18 and TRBJ2-1, with 12 nucleotides matching TRBD1. V gave up 6 bases and J gave up 5 bases; unmatched junction bases: 14. This CDR3 region has 18 residues. Looked up from germline, CDR1 is KGHSH and CDR2 is LQKENI. The CDR3: CASSPYLSGTGGHNEQFF. The CDR3 DNA sequence: TGTGCCAGCTCCCCGTATCTTTCCGGGACAGGGGGCCACAATGAGCAGTTCTTC. Full variable domain (outside the CDR3, taken from reference TRBV18 and TRBJ2-1): NAGVMQNPRHLVRRRGQEARLRCSPMKGHSHVYWYRQLPEEGLKFMVYLQKENIIDESGMPKERFSAEFPKEGPSILRIQQVVRGDSAAYFCASSPYLSGTGGHNEQFFGPGTRLTVL.

This clone has more than one count but fewer than ten. The rearrangement uses TRBV4-1 and TRBJ1-1; D is possibly TRBD1 (6 bases). The germline V and J ends were trimmed by 0 bases and 2 bases, with 13 bases remaining between them. Germline V lookup: CDR1 MGHRA, CDR2 YSYEKL. This CDR3 region has 16 residues. The CDR3 bases are TGCGCCAGCAGCCAAGATCCGCGGGGGACAAACACTGAAGCTTTCTTT. Translated: CASSQDPRGTNTEAFF.

J is TRBJ2-2 and V is TRBV19; D uncertain. Germline V gene lookup returns CDR1 LNHDA and CDR2 SQIVND (reference sequence). The CDR3 contains 14 residues. The V end was cut by 7 bases, the J end by 2 bases, with 11 bases between. The CDR3 nucleotides are TGTGCCAGTACCCCCCGGGTAAACACCGGGGAGCTGTTTTTT. This codes for CASTPRVNTGELFF.

The genes are TRBV5-1 and TRBJ2-4; D ambiguous. The CDR3 is 17 residues long. V shed 5 bases and J shed 0 bases, with 18 bases lying between them. Germline CDR1 SGHRS, CDR2 YFSETQ. The CDR3 nucleotides are TGCGCCAGCAGAGAAGTTAGTGTGGGCCTAGCCAAAAACATTCAGTACTTC. Residues: CASREVSVGLAKNIQYF.

The chain carries TRBV19 and TRBJ1-1; D may be TRBD1 (5 bases). Trimming took off 6 bases at V and 4 bases at J, with 12 bases between the two ends. The CDR3 consists of 13 residues. Germline lookup yields CDR1 LNHDA and CDR2 SQIVND (reference sequence). Written as DNA, the CDR3 is TGTGCCAGTAGGACGACAGTGCTCACTGAAGCTTTCTTT. This codes for CASRTTVLTEAFF.

The chain combines TRBV7-9 with TRBJ2-5; 9 nucleotides line up with TRBD2. Trimming cost V 3 bases and J 4 bases; bases outside gene matches: 3. Germline V gene sequence: CDR1 SEHNR, CDR2 FQNEAQ (reference sequence). CDR3 length: 14 amino acids. The CDR3 protein is CASSFAGGRETQYF. The CDR3, as DNA: TGTGCCAGCAGCTTCGCGGGGGGGCGAGAGACCCAGTACTTC.

The chain combines TRBV27 with TRBJ2-7, with D possibly TRBD2 on 5 matching bases. The CDR3 is 14 amino acids. The V end was cut by 6 bases, the J end by 7 bases, with 19 bases between. CDR1 is MNHEY, CDR2 SMNVEV, per germline (reference sequence). In nucleotides, the CDR3 is TGTGCCAGCAGATATAGACTTAGCGCGACGGAGCAGTACTTC. Encoded protein: CASRYRLSATEQYF.

The rearrangement uses TRBV5-4 and TRBJ2-2; D not certain. This CDR3 contains 16 residues. Germline lookup yields CDR1 SGHNT and CDR2 YYREEE (reference sequence). Trimming removed 0 bases at V and 2 bases at J, with 11 bases between. The CDR3 DNA is TGTGCCAGCAGCTTGGAATCGGGCGGAAACACCGGGGAGCTGTTTTTT. Protein product: CASSLESGGNTGELFF. Filled out from reference TRBV5-4 and TRBJ2-2, the complete variable domain reads ETGVTQSPTHLIKTRGQQVTLRCSSQSGHNTVSWYQQALGQGPQFIFQYYREEENGRGNFPPRFSGLQFPNYSSELNVNALELDDSALYLCASSLESGGNTGELFFGEGSRLTVL.

This chain joins TRBV7-6 and TRBJ2-7; TRBD1 agrees at 10 bases. Germline values: CDR1 SGHVS, CDR2 FNYEAQ. This CDR3 spans 14 amino acids. Trimming cost V 5 bases and J 6 bases; bases outside gene matches: 7. The CDR3 sequence is CASSAGTGATEQYF. The DNA for the CDR3 is TGTGCCAGCAGCGCTGGGACAGGGGCAACCGAGCAGTACTTC.